This TCR beta chain was observed in a study of blood T cell repertoires in COVID-19. At the level of the study: Samples of COVID-19 (acute and convalescent) were obtained from the United States, Italy and Spain.

This table comes from immunoSEQ multiplex PCR, and its TCRdb copy is limited to in-frame clones, with some not included. The sample carries 230,000 or so clones, about 91% recorded once. Trimming at V came to 2 bases and at J to 4 bases, leaving 4 bases not matched to a gene. Germline V gives CDR1 SQVTM, CDR2 ANQGSEA. The CDR3 covers 13 residues. The rearrangement uses TRBV29-1 and TRBJ1-2; 7 bases match TRBD1. This receptor was identified in a woman in her forties who had recovered from COVID-19. Sequencing was done on a sample of peripheral blood. The DNA of the CDR3 is TGCAGCGTTGAACGACAGGGTCTCTATGGCTACACCTTC. Translation: CSVERQGLYGYTF.